This T cell receptor beta chain was found in a study of cytomegalovirus exposure and HLA in healthy donors listed by TCRdb under 2017. About the full investigation: In an earlier analysis of about 560 of the donors, 276 Gb of sequence data and 120 million or so unique TCR beta sequences from about 179 million T cells were reported. Across 398 genotyped donors of the cohort, an average of about 240,000 unique TCR beta nucleotide sequences per donor were sequenced, and roughly 20% of those sequences were non-productive. The T cell repertoires of under 750 subjects were profiled by immunosequencing and related to cytomegalovirus serostatus. Four or five DR-DQ haplotypes were treated as single units for association and clustering because of strong linkage in the cohort. A separate validation cohort of about 110 different subjects was used in addition to the 666-subject first cohort. The genetic ancestry cluster associated with self-reported Caucasian donors included about 81% of the 350 to 500 genotyped donors. Donor age, sex, ethnicity and CMV serostatus were collected together with the repertoire data. Roughly 300 gigabases of sequencing data and 91 million or so unique TCR sequences made up an early release that covered several hundred HLA-typed donors. The study aimed to test whether cataloging public T cell receptors could reveal signatures of past pathogen exposure. An earlier analysis of some 500 of the donors applied high-throughput TCR beta sequencing to assess whether each TCR beta V gene segment acted as functional or pseudogenic. Typing coverage differed by locus: A, B, C, DRB1 and DQB1 were typed in roughly 629-630 donors, DQA1 in around 500, DPA1 in around 600, and DPB1 in around 490. The later analysis used no new phenotypic data to find candidate immune exposures, relying instead on TCR beta sequences and their occurrence across donors. In a later genetic analysis, genome-wide SNP genotypes for about three fifths of the 666 donors were used, and that subset was treated as a discovery cohort. Every repertoire in the discovery cohort had been generated on one and the same sequencing platform. A later analysis re-examined previously published TCR beta repertoires from hundreds of donors and added high-resolution HLA genotyping to investigate patterns of TCR occurrence. Both class I and class II loci were covered by HLA typing, at four-digit resolution. To predict cytomegalovirus infection status, the study combined high-throughput TCR immunosequencing, statistical association of individual TCRs with disease status, and machine learning. Results and caveats for the whole study, not just this receptor: Compared with the roughly 720-donor mean, donors in an Asian-associated ancestry cluster had fewer N-insertions in productive TCRs, according to a later genetic analysis. According to a later analysis, most CMV-associated TCR beta chains appeared to be HLA-restricted, and the HLA associations seemed to be driven largely by CMV exposure. Cytomegalovirus status was reported to be diagnosed by the classifier with high specificity and sensitivity in both the original and validation cohorts. The sequencing pipeline was judged likely to have produced a cluster of highly shared sequence variants as a technical artifact. In vitro tests confirmed that a few of the cytomegalovirus-associated TCR beta chains recognize cytomegalovirus antigens. A later analysis found that HLA-associated TCR beta chains were more clonally expanded and had lower generation probabilities than equally common non-associated chains. This cohort had only TCR beta chains sequenced, and the lack of alpha or paired-chain data limited which features could be detected. Because counts were too low, roughly 17 rarely observed V segments, including chromosome 9 orphons, were left out of the earlier analysis of 587 of the donors. The authors suggested that the approach could potentially be extended to other disease states and immunological phenotypes. Broadly in line with IMGT annotations, most TCR beta V segments showed up in productive rearrangements about 87% or about 30% of the time in an earlier analysis of 587 of the donors. Because HLA typing was missing for some donors at each locus, association tests included only the typed subset. In a later genetic analysis, a missense DCLRE1C variant was associated with V-gene and J-gene trimming of TCR beta chains, and the association was replicated in an independent cohort. Immune exposure information for the cohort was limited to CMV serostatus. Most TCR sequences were observed very rarely across donors, whereas some public TCRs were present in many individuals. A further reported finding was that TCR beta sequences accurately predicted the HLA-A and HLA-B alleles for most subjects in the first cohort. Assigning TCR associations to individual alleles was difficult when HLA alleles, especially DR and DQ, strongly co-occurred. Correlated functional status among segregating V segments might reflect linkage disequilibrium, but an unknown experimental factor could not be ruled out. The 87-base-pair reads could not distinguish some IMGT-functional V segments, including TRBV6-2 and TRBV6-3, so those segments were excluded. Presence/absence analyses assumed roughly uniform sequencing depth across donors, an assumption that may not hold. In a later analysis, the rate of TCR association differed among HLA loci, with DRB1 alleles having the most associated TCRs and HLA-C alleles having the fewest. The study gave a list of 150 to 200 TCR beta chains associated with cytomegalovirus. Specific HLA alleles were associated with 15,000 to 20,000 TCR beta sequences at a false discovery rate of 0.05 in a later analysis. A later analysis reported that several top co-occurrence clusters appeared linked to parvovirus B19, influenza, CMV and Epstein-Barr virus.

As regards this clone: Its specific antigen is unknown. Base qualities were left out, and no much larger clone turns up one base away.

CDR1 LNHDA and CDR2 SQIVND were looked up in the germline V gene (reference sequence). The CDR3 spans 19 residues, from the cysteine through the phenylalanine. Only the CDR3 DNA is retained, 57 bases long and in frame from the first base. Relative to germline, V is missing 5 bases and J is missing 4 bases, with 9 bases of the junction outside any gene match. The cohort consisted of approximately 690 healthy bone marrow donors. All cohort members were sampled while nominally healthy, although unrecorded immune exposures were likely present. The donor was CMV seronegative and belonged to the group of 352 seronegative cohort members. A peripheral blood sample was provided by each donor, and peripheral blood mononuclear cells were used for TCR beta sequencing. The Qiagen DNeasy Blood Extraction Kit was used to extract genomic DNA from the blood cell samples. Library method: the immunoSEQ multiplex PCR assay. For the multiplex PCR, a mixture combining 60 forward primers for TCR Vbeta segments and 13 reverse primers for TCR Jbeta segments was used. A multiplex PCR assay on genomic DNA amplified the CDR3 region of rearranged TCR beta genes. On the Illumina HiSeq System, the amplified TCR beta libraries were sequenced as 87-base-pair reads. Regarding the original processing steps: A later analysis counted 75 million to 100 million unique TCR beta chains across the roughly 700 repertoires, and 9.5 million to 11 million of these chains were shared by at least two donors. A nearest-neighbor algorithm error-corrected the raw reads and collapsed the reads into unique sequences, merging closely related sequences to remove PCR and sequencing errors. V, D and J gene segments were assigned by aligning CDR3 sequences to IMGT reference sequences. For a sequence to be retained, a match of at least six nucleotides to both a V gene segment and a J gene segment was required. A rearrangement counted as productive if the CDR3 had no stop codons and remained in frame with V and J, and every other rearrangement counted as non-productive. CDR3 was defined according to IMGT convention as the region running from the second conserved V-encoded cysteine to the conserved J-encoded phenylalanine. Sequences without an unambiguous match to a single V gene segment were excluded from the earlier analysis of almost 600 of the donors. In an earlier analysis of a few hundred of the donors, V segments were called functional above 56.7% productive rearrangements and were called segregating when the between-donor standard deviation exceeded 5%. A statistical classification framework was developed to diagnose cytomegalovirus status using the catalog of TCR beta chain sequences. In a later analysis, V and J genes were assigned by comparing TCR nucleotide sequences against IMGT/GENE-DB human TR gene sequences. In a later analysis, CDR3 sequences and most-parsimonious VDJ recombination scenarios were assigned using the TCRdist pipeline. In a later analysis, each TCR beta chain was defined by its CDR3 amino acid sequence together with its V-gene family, and reads without a unique V-gene family were excluded. A later analysis removed 592 highly shared, low-generation-probability nucleotide sequences to deal with suspected cross-contamination and a sequencing artifact. A later analysis calculated a clonal expansion index for each public chain from normalized within-repertoire ranks of inferred template counts. In a later analysis, generation probabilities were computed with a VDJ recombination model fitted to out-of-frame rearrangements, and the resulting probabilities were checked against IGoR. A later analysis scored TCR-TCR, TCR-HLA and TCR-CMV co-occurrence with hypergeometric tests, applying a repertoire-size bias correction to TCR pairs. To estimate false discovery rates, a later analysis permuted the HLA or CMV assignments 20 times. A later analysis grouped co-occurring TCRs with DBSCAN, adding TCRdist sequence similarity when clustering within HLA-allele-positive subsets. Repertoires with fewer than 30,000 or more than 120,000 public chains were left out of co-occurrence clustering, as were about 5 repertoires with anomalous nucleotide sharing. The table was pulled from immuneACCESS by TCRdb, which kept in-frame rearrangements only. Such tables lose some clones; where checked, under half of the loss comes from unresolved V genes, and the rest has no known cause. The DNA was the basis for D and trimming; V, J and clone size are from that table. For this sample the table gives 150,000 to 200,000 clones, of which around 79% were detected only once. The ten largest clones take up approximately 1.4% of the sample.

This TCR was sampled from a woman in her forties or fifties in good health and CMV-seronegative. Material for sequencing was PBMCs. The chain was built from TRBV19 and TRBJ2-6; 15 junctional bases match TRBD2. The DNA sequence follows: TGTGCCAGTAGTCCGGGACTAGCGGGGGGTTTTTCCGGGGCCAACGTCCTGACTTTC. Translated, this gives CASSPGLAGGFSGANVLTF. Extended through the reference TRBV19 and TRBJ2-6 proteins, this CDR3 yields the full variable domain: DGGITQSPKYLFRKEGQNVTLSCEQNLNHDAMYWYRQDPGQGLRLIYYSQIVNDFQKGDIAEGYSVSREKKESFPLTVTSAQKNPTAFYLCASSPGLAGGFSGANVLTFGAGSRLTVL.